This T cell receptor beta chain was sequenced for a study of shared clonotypes between healthy human individuals. Findings and caveats of the study: Genetic and exposure-history diversity was limited by the few donors.

Germline V lookup: CDR1 MNHNY, CDR2 SVGAGI (reference sequence). Trimming left V 5 bases short and J 4 bases short, with 9 bases between. The CDR3 is 12 amino acids. Here immunoSEQ multiplex PCR was the method, and the copy in TCRdb shows in-frame clones only, minus some. The sample holds 2,500,000 or so clones, around nine tenths seen once. About this clone: Antigen specificity is unknown. The same CDR3 also results from other DNA sequences found in this sample.

The source material was naive CD4+ T cells sorted from blood. Documented subset: CD45RA+ positively selected. The gene calls are TRBV6-6 and TRBJ2-7; D perhaps matches TRBD1 (5 bases). The receptor was derived from a man between 18 and 35 years old in good health. The CDR3 region has the DNA TGTGCCAGCAGTCTTCAGGGTTACGAGCAGTACTTC. It yields the protein CASSLQGYEQYF.